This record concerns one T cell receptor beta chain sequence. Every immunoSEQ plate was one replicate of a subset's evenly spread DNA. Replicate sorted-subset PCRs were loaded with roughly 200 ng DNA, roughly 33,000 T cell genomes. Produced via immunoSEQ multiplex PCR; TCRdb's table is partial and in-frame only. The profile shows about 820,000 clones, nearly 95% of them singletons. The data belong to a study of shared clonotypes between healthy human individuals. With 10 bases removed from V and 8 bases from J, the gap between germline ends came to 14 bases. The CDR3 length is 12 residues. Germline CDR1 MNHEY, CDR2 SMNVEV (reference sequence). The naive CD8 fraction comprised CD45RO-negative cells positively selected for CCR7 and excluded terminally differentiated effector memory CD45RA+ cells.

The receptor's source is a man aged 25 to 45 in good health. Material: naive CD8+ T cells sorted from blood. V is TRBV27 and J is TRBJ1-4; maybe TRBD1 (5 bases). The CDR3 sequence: CATGTGREKLFF. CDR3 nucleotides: TGTGCCACTGGGACGGGGAGAGAAAAACTGTTTTTT.